A single sample gave rise to the 21 T cell receptor beta chains below, sequenced in a study of beta chain features in type 1 diabetes. What these receptors recognize is not known. Sequencing targeted expressed TCRB transcripts, as all isolated RNA had been reverse transcribed. Profiling relied on immunoSEQ multiplex PCR, and the TCRdb table lists in-frame clones only, not all of them. The sample has 600,000 or so clones; roughly 12% are singletons. Study-wide points: Significant though moderate, a shortening of TCRB CDR3s appeared in all four CD4+ subsets of Type 1 diabetes patients.

Sequenced: naive CD4+ T cells from blood. These receptors all stem from a man aged 25 to 40 with type 1 diabetes.

This clone has just a few counts. The chain employs TRBV5-1 and TRBJ1-5; no definite D call. V lost 4 bases and J lost 7, with 18 bases in between. The CDR3 is 15 residues long. Germline CDR1 is SGHRS and CDR2 is YFSETQ. CDR3 in amino acids: CASSEFGSANQPQHF. In nucleotides, the CDR3 is TGCGCCAGCAGCGAATTTGGGTCGGCTAACCAGCCCCAGCATTTT. The full variable domain, rest sourced from reference TRBV5-1 and TRBJ1-5, is KAGVTQTPRYLIKTRGQQVTLSCSPISGHRSVSWYQQTPGQGLQFLFEYFSETQRNKGNFPGRFSGRQFSNSRSEMNVSTLELGDSALYLCASSEFGSANQPQHFGDGTRLSIL.

CDR3 coding DNA: TGTGCCAGCAGTGGATGGTTACTTACGTACAATGAGCAGTTCTTC. The encoded protein is CASSGWLLTYNEQFF. The chain joins TRBV2 to TRBJ2-1; D uncertain. Per germline, CDR1 SNHLY and CDR2 FYNNEI. This CDR3 has 15 residues. The V gene lost 4 bases and the J gene lost 4 bases, with 14 bases spanning the gap.

Written as DNA, the CDR3 is TGTGCCAGCTTGAGCGAGGAATCGAACACTGAAGCTTTCTTT. Encoded protein: CASLSEESNTEAFF. The V call is TRBV18, the J call TRBJ1-1; D ambiguous. There are 14 residues in the CDR3. The germline V gene has CDR1 KGHSH and CDR2 LQKENI. V lost 7 bases and J 1 base, leaving 13 bases between the germline ends. The full variable domain, its missing parts supplied by reference TRBV18 and TRBJ1-1, is NAGVMQNPRHLVRRRGQEARLRCSPMKGHSHVYWYRQLPEEGLKFMVYLQKENIIDESGMPKERFSAEFPKEGPSILRIQQVVRGDSAAYFCASLSEESNTEAFFGQGTRLTVV.

This clone was observed a handful of times. V usage is TRBV9 and J usage is TRBJ1-2, with 7 nucleotides matching TRBD1. Germline CDR1 reads SGDLS; CDR2 reads YYNGEE. Trimming removed 2 bases from V and 8 bases from J; junction bases left unmatched: 3. This CDR3 comprises 12 residues. The CDR3 region has the DNA TGTGCCAGCAGCGTCGGGACAGTCGGCTACACCTTC. Translated: CASSVGTVGYTF.

This chain connects TRBV2 to TRBJ1-5, with D tentatively TRBD1 (6 bases). With 5 bases removed from V and 2 bases from J, the gap between germline ends came to 10 bases. The germline V gene has CDR1 SNHLY and CDR2 FYNNEI. This CDR3 is 14 amino acids long. Here the CDR3 reads CASSKTGGNQPQHF. The CDR3 bases are TGTGCCAGCAGTAAGACAGGTGGCAATCAGCCCCAGCATTTT.

Only a few counts were recorded for this clone. The J gene is TRBJ2-1, the V gene TRBV5-1; no firm D call. This CDR3 is 12 amino acids long. From germline, CDR1 is SGHRS and CDR2 YFSETQ. Trimming stripped 0 bases from V and 4 bases from J, with 2 bases between. The CDR3 sequence: CASSLVYNEQFF. Written as DNA, the CDR3 is TGCGCCAGCAGCTTGGTATACAATGAGCAGTTCTTC.

The gene calls are TRBV7-8 and TRBJ1-5; possibly TRBD1 for D (6 bases). Germline V CDR1 and CDR2: SGHVS, FQNEAQ. Trimming cost V 1 base and J 6 bases, with 10 bases left between them. The CDR3 runs 14 residues. DNA of the CDR3: TGTGCCAGCAGCTTAGGGACAGTAAGTCAGCCCCAGCATTTT. Protein: CASSLGTVSQPQHF.

The V and J genes are TRBV4-3 and TRBJ1-6, with 9 bases matching TRBD1. Trimming cost V 3 bases and J 7 bases; bases outside gene matches: 4. Germline CDR1 and CDR2: LGHNA and YSLEER. The CDR3 consists of 15 residues. Here the CDR3 reads CASSQGTGRNSPLHF. The DNA for the CDR3 is TGCGCCAGCAGCCAGGGGACAGGGCGGAATTCACCCCTCCACTTT.

This clone was seen a handful of times. The V and J genes are TRBV7-9 and TRBJ2-5, with a tentative D call TRBD1 (6 bases). Trimming took 4 bases from V and 1 from J, leaving 13 bases between them. Germline V gene data show CDR1 as SEHNR and CDR2 as FQNEAQ (reference sequence). The CDR3 sequence is 15 residues long. The CDR3 loop reads CASSSQQGSQETQYF. The CDR3 DNA follows: TGTGCCAGCAGCTCTCAACAGGGCTCCCAAGAGACCCAGTACTTC.

The table lists this clone with a few counts. The chain has TRBV5-1 and TRBJ2-5, with unresolved D. Trimming left V 2 bases short and J 2 bases short, with 13 bases between. This CDR3 comprises 15 residues. Germline lookup yields CDR1 SGHRS and CDR2 YFSETQ. The CDR3 reads CASSLMAAEQETQYF. The CDR3 DNA reads as TGCGCCAGCAGCTTAATGGCGGCAGAACAAGAGACCCAGTACTTC.

The genes are TRBV5-1 and TRBJ1-1; D might be TRBD1 (5 bases). CDR3 length: 14 amino acids. Trimming pared 3 bases from V and 0 bases from J, leaving 9 bases between. Germline values: CDR1 SGHRS, CDR2 YFSETQ. The CDR3 sequence: CASSWATVNTEAFF. CDR3 DNA sequence: TGCGCCAGCAGCTGGGCGACAGTGAACACTGAAGCTTTCTTT.

V gene TRBV6-1 combines with J gene TRBJ2-2; 8 bases match TRBD1. Germline CDR1 is MNHNS and CDR2 is SASEGT. CDR3 length equals 14 residues. V lost 5 bases and J lost 6; bases outside the gene matches: 5. CDR3 residues: CASSQDRGAGELFF. The CDR3 DNA follows: TGTGCCAGCAGTCAAGACAGGGGTGCCGGGGAGCTGTTTTTT.

This clone was picked up a small number of times. The same CDR3 also results from other DNA sequences found in this sample. This rearrangement joins TRBV2 to TRBJ2-3; weak D call: TRBD1 (6 bases). Germline V gives CDR1 SNHLY, CDR2 FYNNEI. Trimming stripped 3 bases from V and 6 bases from J, with 7 bases between. This CDR3 is 12 amino acids long. The CDR3 loop reads CASSEQGDTQYF. The CDR3 DNA follows: TGTGCCAGCAGTGAGCAGGGGGATACGCAGTATTTT.

This clone was counted between two and nine times. The rearrangement joins TRBV30 to TRBJ2-2, with D maybe TRBD2 (7 bases). The CDR3 has 15 amino acids. The V end lost 0 bases, the J end lost 5 bases, and 13 bases lay between the germline ends. CDR1 is GTSNPN, CDR2 SVGIG, per germline (reference sequence). The CDR3 region is CAWSVGGGPTGELFF. CDR3 nucleotides: TGTGCCTGGAGTGTCGGCGGGGGCCCTACCGGGGAGCTGTTTTTT. The full variable domain, rest sourced from reference TRBV30 and TRBJ2-2, is SQTIHQWPATLVQPVGSPLSLECTVEGTSNPNLYWYRQAAGRGLQLLFYSVGIGQISSEVPQNLSASRPQDRQFILSSKKLLLSDSGFYLCAWSVGGGPTGELFFGEGSRLTVL.

For this clone: The sample contains more than one DNA sequence encoding this CDR3. In DNA form, the CDR3 reads TGCGCCAGTCGGGACAGCGACTACGAGCAGTACTTC. This codes for CASRDSDYEQYF. V is TRBV5-1 and J is TRBJ2-7; 7 bases fit TRBD1. The CDR3 has 12 amino acids. Trimming cost V 8 bases and J 3 bases; bases outside gene matches: 5. CDR1 and CDR2 (germline): SGHRS, YFSETQ.

Concerning this clone itself: The same CDR3 arises from other DNA sequences in this sample as well. The rearrangement links TRBV7-2 to TRBJ1-5; D gene unclear. The V end lost 5 bases, the J end lost 3 bases, and 11 bases lay between the germline ends. Germline assignment: CDR1 SGHTA and CDR2 FQGNSA. This CDR3 has 14 amino acids. The chain's CDR3 is CASSRAGSNQPQHF. The CDR3, as DNA: TGTGCCAGCAGCCGCGCCGGCTCCAATCAGCCCCAGCATTTT.

The chain links TRBV7-2 to TRBJ2-7; 8 positions match TRBD1. In germline, CDR1 is SGHTA, CDR2 FQGNSA. Germline trimming cut 0 bases from V and 7 bases from J; bases unmatched to any gene: 2. This CDR3 region has 13 residues. This CDR3 is CASSLARDREQYF. The CDR3 DNA reads TGTGCCAGCAGCTTAGCCCGGGACAGGGAGCAGTACTTC.

A few counts support this clone. The gene calls are TRBV19 and TRBJ2-7, with TRBD2 matching 7 bases. With 5 bases clipped from V and 3 bases from J, the junction kept 7 bases outside the gene matches. This CDR3 is 14 amino acids long. Per the germline V gene, CDR1 is LNHDA and CDR2 is SQIVND (reference sequence). DNA of the CDR3: TGTGCCAGTAGTGGGAGGGACGGAGTCTACGAGCAGTACTTC. Translating it yields CASSGRDGVYEQYF.

This clone was counted between two and nine times. The rearrangement joins TRBV7-3 to TRBJ2-5; the match to TRBD1 covers 10 bases. The length of the CDR3 is 14 residues. Per the germline V gene, CDR1 is SGHTA and CDR2 is FQGTGA. J lost 5 bases, V lost 5 bases, and 5 bases had no gene match. CDR3: CASSPRTGGETQYF. CDR3 nucleotides: TGTGCCAGCAGCCCCAGGACAGGGGGGGAGACCCAGTACTTC.

Only a few counts were recorded for this clone. CDR3 sequence: CASSFLEEQFF. The CDR3 DNA reads TGCGCCAGCAGCTTCCTAGAGGAGCAGTTCTTC. The chain employs TRBV5-1 and TRBJ2-1; D not resolved. Trimming cost V 2 bases and J 10 bases, with 7 bases left between them. The CDR3 is made up of 11 amino acids. Germline V gene sequence: CDR1 SGHRS, CDR2 YFSETQ.

The table lists this clone with a few counts. The chain links TRBV7-9 to TRBJ2-5; 8 bases align to TRBD1. The V and J ends lost 2 bases and 1 base, in that order; junction bases with no gene match: 9. The CDR3 has 17 amino acids. Germline CDR1 is SEHNR and CDR2 is FQNEAQ (reference sequence). The CDR3 is CASSLRPGQALQETQYF. CDR3 nucleotides: TGTGCCAGCAGCTTAAGACCGGGACAGGCTCTCCAAGAGACCCAGTACTTC.